Included here is one T cell receptor (beta chain) sequence, with context. The data belong to a study of monozygotic twins with inflammatory bowel disease. TCRdb re-called the 5' RACE reads; every CDR3 protein appears as one record, without DNA. The sample table includes roughly 300,000 distinct CDR3 sequences. The CDR3 contains 16 residues. Germline V CDR1 and CDR2: KGHDR, SFDVKD. Material: blood. The chain has TRBV24-1 and TRBJ2-2; TCRdb gives TRBD1 as the D gene, but with no DNA this cannot be confirmed. This sequence was found in a human donor with ulcerative colitis or Crohn's disease, or a healthy co-twin of an affected twin (not recorded which). CDR3 protein: CATTLPDRENTGELFF.